This TCR beta chain was identified during a study of blood T cells in healthy people across ages. This clonotype showed up many times. Its antigen is currently unknown. Study conclusions and caveats: Without sorted subsets, naive and antigen-experienced compartments could not be conclusively compared. Age brought a roughly linear fall in TCR beta diversity measured per million T cells.

It was with a sample-barcoded 5' primer and a J-beta primer mix that a second PCR of roughly 7 to 12 cycles was run. Using its own MiXCR run on the 5' RACE reads, TCRdb lists one record per CDR3 protein. The sample contains roughly 1.6 million distinct CDR3 sequences, around 36% of which appear only once. The sequence derives from a woman between 25 and 40 years old in good health. Sequenced sample: blood.

The CDR3, as DNA: TGCGCCAGCAGCCAGGACAGGGAAGCCTACGAGCAGTACTTC. Translated, it gives CASSQDREAYEQYF. The chain uses TRBV4-1 and TRBJ2-7; 8 positions agree with TRBD1. The CDR3 sequence is 14 residues long. V gave up 3 bases and J gave up 2 bases; unmatched junction bases: 3. The V gene's germline CDR1 is MGHRA and CDR2 YSYEKL.